Detailed here is one TCR beta chain. Its antigen is as yet unknown. These data are taken from a study of identical twins. Study-wide points: Twins' excess sharing was less marked for out-of-frame beta sequences. There is a chance that invariant MAIT and iNKT cells partially muddied zero-insertion analyses.

Trimming pared 8 bases from V and 0 bases from J, leaving 13 bases between. Germline-derived CDR1 and CDR2 are MNHNS and SASEGT. This CDR3 is built from 14 residues. A template switching step contributed a universal primer site, while unique molecular identifiers were present in the cDNA. TCRdb used MiXCR to reprocess the 5' RACE reads, holding one entry per CDR3 protein. The sample lists 1.5 million to 2 million distinct CDR3 sequences; 25% to 35% were seen once. The sample consisted of cord blood. The sequence was collected from a newborn girl in good health. V is TRBV6-1 and J is TRBJ2-5; D unclear. CDR3 residues: CASQGSLYQETQYF. The CDR3 nucleotides read TGTGCCAGCCAAGGTTCCCTGTACCAAGAGACCCAGTACTTC.